The TCR beta chain under discussion was sequenced for a study of long-term antiretroviral therapy in people with HIV (dated by TCRdb to between 2022 and 2023). With respect to the entire study: The earliest samples were collected approximately a decade before the 2015 WHO recommendation for immediate ART, a period when ART was typically delayed until CD4 counts fell. A retrospective serial study tested whether ART initiation and durable HIV suppression were associated with changes in peripheral blood TRB repertoire composition and diversity. From 30 to 35 adults with confirmed HIV infection, the cohort provided 150 to 200 cryopreserved PBMC samples, gathered serially across a mean of around 6 years (range 1-12). Among the 30 to 35 participants with HIV, approximately 10 were female. No cross-contamination during QIAcube processing turned up in test extractions that ran a monoclonal T-cell line alongside 33 polyclonal samples.

On the study overall, not on this receptor specifically: Starting ART was linked to a significant rise in TRB diversity, yet even with long-term ART the diversity remained significantly lower than in transplant donor controls. Samples dated from about 2004 to 2017, and the ART regimens used may be less effective than current ones. Compared with controls, HIV repertoires had narrower CDR3 length ranges, and the network structure pointed to an antigen-experienced repertoire that shifted only slightly toward naive after ART. Owing to limited PBMC availability, only the TCR beta chain was sequenced, without alpha chain pairing. Because pre-ART samples had limited cell numbers, profiling was done on unsorted PBMC rather than on sorted CD4+ and CD8+ T cells. Inferences about post-ART repertoire changes were limited because no data were available on ART adherence, viral resistance or therapy changes. The repertoire was dominated across all time points by expanded TRB clones identified before ART initiation, although this dominance was seen to fluctuate and to decrease in many PLHIV after ART.

Sequencing of the TRB variable region was done with the immunoSEQ hsTCRB v3.0 assay at survey level resolution. TRB sequencing targeted a depth of about 40,000-55,000 T-cell genomes per sample. TRB libraries were pooled and sequenced on an Illumina MiSeq using a v3 150-cycle kit. In the paper's pipeline: Repertoire analysis was performed in R inside a reproducible Nextflow workflow that covered QC, data transformation and analysis. Custom analyses were implemented in LymphoSeq2, an R package for AIRR-Seq data exploration. After excluding a handful of samples that yielded fewer than 5000 total TRB sequences, approximately 180 HIV repertoires remained for analysis. Of the roughly 180 retained HIV repertoires, some 60 were collected before and under 150 after ART initiation. Repertoires were downsampled to 5000 TRB nucleotide sequences, with summary statistics averaged over 100 downsampling iterations. TRB sequences were retained for analysis only if CDR3 regions of at least seven amino acids were present. A Shannon entropy-derived clonality score and the Gini coefficient were used to measure diversity. In the repertoire networks, any two of the top 5000 CDR3 amino acid sequences were connected whenever the two sequences differed by an edit distance of one. GLIPH2 predicted antigen specificity groups and MHC restriction for TRB CDR3 amino acid sequences. To flag known CMV, EBV, HIV or tissue antigen associations, CDR3 amino acid sequences were matched against VDJdb and McPAS-TCR. Pre-ART, post-ART and control groups were compared with Wilcoxon signed-rank tests and Holm-Bonferroni correction. TCRdb re-hosts the immuneACCESS table, in-frame sequences only. Its copies lack some clones; in the studies checked, an unresolved V gene accounts for under half of them, and the cause for the rest is not known. The DNA gave D and trimming, while V, J and clone size come from that table. The sample table shows 30,000 to 40,000 clones, and about 83% are seen once. Clones ranked in the top ten supply roughly 7.3% of the sample.

Inclusion was restricted to participants for whom at least one PBMC sample before ART initiation and at least two post-ART samples were available. Treatment was received in the United States of America by all participants with HIV. Before DNA extraction, cryopreserved samples of roughly 0.9-11 million PBMC were thawed and then washed. At the time of the earliest PBMC sample, participants with HIV were aged between roughly 20 and 55 years. PBMC samples were contributed by each participant from 1-4 timepoints before ART initiation and 2-8 timepoints after ART initiation, with a median of 7 samples. Serial HIV viral load, CD4+ T-cell count, ART history and demographic data were obtained for every participant. Genomic DNA was extracted from unsorted PBMC with a Qiagen kit on a QIAcube, with processing performed in batches of 12 samples. As regards this clone: Its antigen is currently not known. No qualities accompany the bases; no much larger clone lies one base away.

Here V drops 4 bases and J drops 4 bases, and the junction holds 6 bases not matched to any gene. CDR1 SGHKS and CDR2 YYEKEE are derived from the germline V gene (reference sequence). Including the terminal cysteine and phenylalanine, the CDR3 comprises 14 residues. The only DNA kept is the CDR3, 42 bases in frame from the first base. The sequence was collected from a man between 18 and 35 years old with HIV. The chain is assembled from TRBV5-5 and TRBJ1-2; TRBD1 agrees with 8 junctional bases. Sequenced material: unsorted PBMCs, taken 0.4 years before starting antiretroviral therapy. This receptor carries the CDR3 CASSPGTGIYGYTF. The bases are TGTGCCAGCAGCCCGGGGACAGGAATCTATGGCTACACCTTC.